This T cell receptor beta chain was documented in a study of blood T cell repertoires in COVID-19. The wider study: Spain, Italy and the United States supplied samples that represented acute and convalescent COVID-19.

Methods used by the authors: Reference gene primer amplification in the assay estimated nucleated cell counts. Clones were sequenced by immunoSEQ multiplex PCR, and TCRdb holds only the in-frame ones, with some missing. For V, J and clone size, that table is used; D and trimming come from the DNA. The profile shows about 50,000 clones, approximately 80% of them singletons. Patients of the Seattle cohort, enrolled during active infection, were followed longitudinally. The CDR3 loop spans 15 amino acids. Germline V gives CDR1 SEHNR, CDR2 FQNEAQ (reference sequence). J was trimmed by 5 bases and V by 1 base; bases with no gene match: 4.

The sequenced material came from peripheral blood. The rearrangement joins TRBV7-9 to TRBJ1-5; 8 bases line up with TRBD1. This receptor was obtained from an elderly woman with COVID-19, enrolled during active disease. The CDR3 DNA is TGTGCCAGCAGCTTAGGAGGGACAGGTTATCAGCCCCAGCATTTT. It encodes CASSLGGTGYQPQHF.